The source of this T cell receptor beta chain is a study of T cells after posttransplantation cyclophosphamide. Treatment was busulfan-fludarabine conditioning, a marrow graft, and cyclophosphamide on days +3 and +4. Study-level points and caveats: Tissue-infiltrating T cells from skin or gut overlapped little with blood T cells.

Only in-frame clones appear in the TCRdb table, and some are missing; sequencing was by immunoSEQ multiplex PCR. The sample includes some 8,500 clones, more than 75% of them seen just once. About this clone itself: The target antigen is unknown.

This clonotype originated in a female patient aged 35 to 55 who received an allogeneic stem cell transplant from an unrelated donor, was CMV-positive, and had no GVHD. Some of the T cells may derive from the graft donor. Sequenced material: PBMCs, taken after allogeneic stem cell transplant with posttransplant cyclophosphamide.

The CDR3 loop reads CASSQGRSEMDYGYTF. The CDR3 DNA sequence: TGCGCCAGCAGCCAAGGCCGGTCTGAGATGGACTATGGCTACACCTTC. This sequence joins TRBV4-3 and TRBJ1-2; D unclear. Trimming removed 1 base from V and 3 bases from J, with 15 bases in between. In germline, CDR1 is LGHNA, CDR2 YSLEER. CDR3 length equals 16 residues.